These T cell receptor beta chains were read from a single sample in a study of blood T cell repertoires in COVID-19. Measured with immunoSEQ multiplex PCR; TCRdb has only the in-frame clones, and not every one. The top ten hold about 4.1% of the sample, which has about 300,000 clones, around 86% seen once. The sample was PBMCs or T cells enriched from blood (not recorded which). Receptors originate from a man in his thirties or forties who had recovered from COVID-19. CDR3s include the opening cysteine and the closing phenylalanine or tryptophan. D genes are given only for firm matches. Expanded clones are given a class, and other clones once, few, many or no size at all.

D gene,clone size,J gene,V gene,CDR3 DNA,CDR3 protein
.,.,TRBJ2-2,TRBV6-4,TGTGCCAGCAGTGACTCCACCTCTGGGCCCGGGGAGCTGTTTTTT,CASSDSTSGPGELFF
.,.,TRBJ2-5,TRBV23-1,TGCGCCAGCAGTCAATCTGAGGAATTCCAAGAGACCCAGTACTTC,CASSQSEEFQETQYF
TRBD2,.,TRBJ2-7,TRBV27,TGTGCCAGCAATCCGGTTTGGGGGGGGTGCTCCTACGAGCAGTACTTC,CASNPVWGGCSYEQYF
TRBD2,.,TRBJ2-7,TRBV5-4,TGTGCCAGCAGCCCCGCCGGGGCGGGAGGGCCTTTCGAGCAGTACTTC,CASSPAGAGGPFEQYF
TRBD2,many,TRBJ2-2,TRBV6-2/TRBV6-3,TGTGCCAGCAGCCCCACTAGCGGGGGGCCTACGAACACCGGGGAGCTGTTTTTT,CASSPTSGGPTNTGELFF
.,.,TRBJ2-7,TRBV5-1,TGCGCCAGCAGCTCGGAGGCGGGCCCGGGGTCCTACGAGCAGTACTTC,CASSSEAGPGSYEQYF
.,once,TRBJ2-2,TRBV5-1,TGCGCCAGCAGCTCAGGTCCATCGAACACCGGGGAGCTGTTTTTT,CASSSGPSNTGELFF
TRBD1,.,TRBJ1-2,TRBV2,TGTGCCAGCAGTTTAGGACAGGGAGGCTATGGCTACACCTTC,CASSLGQGGYGYTF
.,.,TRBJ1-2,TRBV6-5,TGTGCCAGCAGTTCCGAGCGCGGGACGGGCTATGGCTACACCTTC,CASSSERGTGYGYTF
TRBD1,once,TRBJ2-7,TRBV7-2,TGTGCCAGCAGCACCCGACAGGGGTCCTACGAGCAGTACTTC,CASSTRQGSYEQYF
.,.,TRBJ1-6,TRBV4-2,TGTGCCAGCAGCCAAGATCCGGGTGATAATTCACCCCTCCACTTT,CASSQDPGDNSPLHF
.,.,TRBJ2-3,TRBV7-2,TGTGCCAGCAGCTACGGACAGTTCTGGACAGATACGCAGTATTTT,CASSYGQFWTDTQYF
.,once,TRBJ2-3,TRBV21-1,TGTGCCAGCCCCCCCGTTGGGCTCAGACAGGGGGCAGCAGATACGCAGTATTTT,CASPPVGLRQGAADTQYF
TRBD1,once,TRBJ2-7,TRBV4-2,TGTGCCAGCAGCCAAGCCGAGACAGGGGGTTCCTACGAGCAGTACTTC,CASSQAETGGSYEQYF
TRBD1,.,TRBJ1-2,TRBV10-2,TGCGCCAGCAGTGAGCCCGGGACAGGGTATGGCTACACCTTC,CASSEPGTGYGYTF
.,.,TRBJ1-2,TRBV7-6,TGTGCCAGCAGCTTGAAAATTGGGGAGGGCTACACCTTC,CASSLKIGEGYTF